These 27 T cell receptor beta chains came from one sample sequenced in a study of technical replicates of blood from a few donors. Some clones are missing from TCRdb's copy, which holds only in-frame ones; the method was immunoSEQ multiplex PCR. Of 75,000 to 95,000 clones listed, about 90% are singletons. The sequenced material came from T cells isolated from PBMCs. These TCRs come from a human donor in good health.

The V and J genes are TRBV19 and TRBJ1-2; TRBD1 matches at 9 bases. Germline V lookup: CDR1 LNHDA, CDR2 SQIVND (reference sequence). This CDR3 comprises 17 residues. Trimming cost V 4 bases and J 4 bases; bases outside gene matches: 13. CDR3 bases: TGTGCCAGTAGTACCCCGGGCCGAACAGGGGGCAGCTATGGCTACACCTTC. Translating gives CASSTPGRTGGSYGYTF. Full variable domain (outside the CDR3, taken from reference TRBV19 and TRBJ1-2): DGGITQSPKYLFRKEGQNVTLSCEQNLNHDAMYWYRQDPGQGLRLIYYSQIVNDFQKGDIAEGYSVSREKKESFPLTVTSAQKNPTAFYLCASSTPGRTGGSYGYTFGSGTRLTVV.

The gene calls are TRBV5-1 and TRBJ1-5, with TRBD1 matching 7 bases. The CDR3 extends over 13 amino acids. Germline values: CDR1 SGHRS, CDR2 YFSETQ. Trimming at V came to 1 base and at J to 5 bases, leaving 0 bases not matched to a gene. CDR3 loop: CASSLTGDQPQHF. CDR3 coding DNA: TGCGCCAGCAGCTTGACAGGGGATCAGCCCCAGCATTTT.

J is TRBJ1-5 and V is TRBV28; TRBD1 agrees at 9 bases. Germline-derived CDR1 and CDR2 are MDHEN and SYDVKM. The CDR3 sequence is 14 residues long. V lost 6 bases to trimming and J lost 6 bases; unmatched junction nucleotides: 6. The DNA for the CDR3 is TGTGCCAGCAGCCGGGACAGGGTATTTCAGCCCCAGCATTTT. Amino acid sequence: CASSRDRVFQPQHF.

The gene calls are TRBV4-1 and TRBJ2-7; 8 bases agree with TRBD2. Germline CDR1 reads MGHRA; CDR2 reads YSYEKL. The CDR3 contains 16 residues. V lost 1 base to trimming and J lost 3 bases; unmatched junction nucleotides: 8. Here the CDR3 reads CASSQVSGGLSYEQYF. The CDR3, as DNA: TGCGCCAGCAGCCAAGTAAGCGGGGGTCTGAGCTACGAGCAGTACTTC.

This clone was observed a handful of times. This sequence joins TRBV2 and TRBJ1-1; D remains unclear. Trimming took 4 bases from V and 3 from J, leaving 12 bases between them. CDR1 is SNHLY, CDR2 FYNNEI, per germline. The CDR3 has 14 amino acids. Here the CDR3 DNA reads TGTGCCAGCAGTGGACGGCGGCTTGACACTGAAGCTTTCTTT. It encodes CASSGRRLDTEAFF.

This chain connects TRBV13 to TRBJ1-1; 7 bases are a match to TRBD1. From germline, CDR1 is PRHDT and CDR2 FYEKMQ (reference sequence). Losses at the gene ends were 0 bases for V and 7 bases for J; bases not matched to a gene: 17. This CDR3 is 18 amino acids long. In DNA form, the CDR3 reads TGTGCCAGCAGCTTAGGGCCCGGACAGGACGGGGACGGTGGTGAAGCTTTCTTT. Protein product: CASSLGPGQDGDGGEAFF.

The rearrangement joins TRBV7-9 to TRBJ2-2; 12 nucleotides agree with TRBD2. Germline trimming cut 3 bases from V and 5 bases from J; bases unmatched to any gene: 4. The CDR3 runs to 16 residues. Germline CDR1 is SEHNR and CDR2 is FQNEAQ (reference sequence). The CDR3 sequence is CASSFSSGRATGELFF. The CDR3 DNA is TGTGCCAGCAGCTTCTCTAGCGGGAGGGCTACCGGGGAGCTGTTTTTT.

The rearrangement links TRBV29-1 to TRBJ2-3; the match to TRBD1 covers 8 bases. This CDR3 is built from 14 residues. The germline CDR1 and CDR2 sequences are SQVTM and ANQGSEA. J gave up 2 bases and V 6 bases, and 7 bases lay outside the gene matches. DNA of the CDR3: TGCAGCGTGCTGGGACAGGAATACACAGATACGCAGTATTTT. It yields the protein CSVLGQEYTDTQYF.

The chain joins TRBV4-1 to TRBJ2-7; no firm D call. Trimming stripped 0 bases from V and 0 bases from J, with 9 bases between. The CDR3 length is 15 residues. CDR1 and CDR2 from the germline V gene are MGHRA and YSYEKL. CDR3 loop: CASSQDPSLSYEQYF. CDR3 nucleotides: TGCGCCAGCAGCCAAGATCCGTCCCTCTCCTACGAGCAGTACTTC.

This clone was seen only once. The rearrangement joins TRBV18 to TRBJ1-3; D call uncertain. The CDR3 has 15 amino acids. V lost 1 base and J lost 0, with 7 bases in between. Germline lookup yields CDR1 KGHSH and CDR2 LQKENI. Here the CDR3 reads CASSPQESSGNTIYF. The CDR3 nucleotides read TGTGCCAGCTCACCACAGGAGTCCTCTGGAAACACCATATATTTT.

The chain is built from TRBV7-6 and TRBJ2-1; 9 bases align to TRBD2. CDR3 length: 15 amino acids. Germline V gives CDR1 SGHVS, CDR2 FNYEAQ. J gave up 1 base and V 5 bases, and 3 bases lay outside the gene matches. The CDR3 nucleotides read TGTGCCAGCAGCACACTAGCGGGTTCCTACAATGAGCAGTTCTTC. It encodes CASSTLAGSYNEQFF.

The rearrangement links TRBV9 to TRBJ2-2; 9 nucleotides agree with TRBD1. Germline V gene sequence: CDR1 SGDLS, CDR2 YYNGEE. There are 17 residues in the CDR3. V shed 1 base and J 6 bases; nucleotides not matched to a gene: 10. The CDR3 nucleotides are TGTGCCAGCAGCGTATGGCCGGGACAGGGTATGTCCGGGGAGCTGTTTTTT. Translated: CASSVWPGQGMSGELFF. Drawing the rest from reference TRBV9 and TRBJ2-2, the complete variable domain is DSGVTQTPKHLITATGQRVTLRCSPRSGDLSVYWYQQSLDQGLQFLIQYYNGEERAKGNILERFSAQQFPDLHSELNLSSLELGDSALYFCASSVWPGQGMSGELFFGEGSRLTVL.

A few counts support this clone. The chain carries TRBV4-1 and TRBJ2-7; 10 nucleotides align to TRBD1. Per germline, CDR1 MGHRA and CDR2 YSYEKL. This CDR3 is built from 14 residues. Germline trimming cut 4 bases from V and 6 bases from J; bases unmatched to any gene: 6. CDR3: CASSLRTGGGEQYF. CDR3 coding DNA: TGCGCCAGCAGCCTACGGACAGGGGGAGGCGAGCAGTACTTC.

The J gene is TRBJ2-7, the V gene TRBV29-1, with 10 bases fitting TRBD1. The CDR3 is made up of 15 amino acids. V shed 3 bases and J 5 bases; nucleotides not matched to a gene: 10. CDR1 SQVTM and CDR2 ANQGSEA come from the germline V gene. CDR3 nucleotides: TGCAGCGTTGAGGGGGAAGACAGGGGGCTGGACGAGCAGTACTTC. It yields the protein CSVEGEDRGLDEQYF.

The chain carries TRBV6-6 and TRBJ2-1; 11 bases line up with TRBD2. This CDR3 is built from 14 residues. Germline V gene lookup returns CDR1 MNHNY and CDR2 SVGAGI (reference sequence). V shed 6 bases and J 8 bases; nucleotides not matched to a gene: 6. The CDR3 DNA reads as TGTGCCAGCAGGAAACTAGCGGGAGTGGATGAGCAGTTCTTC. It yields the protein CASRKLAGVDEQFF.

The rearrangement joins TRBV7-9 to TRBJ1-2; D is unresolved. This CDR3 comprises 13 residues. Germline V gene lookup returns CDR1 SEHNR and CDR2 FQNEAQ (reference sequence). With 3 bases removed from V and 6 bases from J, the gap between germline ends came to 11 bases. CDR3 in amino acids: CASSFSVSDGYTF. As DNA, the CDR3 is TGTGCCAGCAGCTTTTCAGTGAGCGATGGCTACACCTTC. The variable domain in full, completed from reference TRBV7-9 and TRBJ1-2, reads DTGVSQNPRHKITKRGQNVTFRCDPISEHNRLYWYRQTLGQGPEFLTYFQNEAQLEKSRLLSDRFSAERPKGSFSTLEIQRTEQGDSAMYLCASSFSVSDGYTFGSGTRLTVV.

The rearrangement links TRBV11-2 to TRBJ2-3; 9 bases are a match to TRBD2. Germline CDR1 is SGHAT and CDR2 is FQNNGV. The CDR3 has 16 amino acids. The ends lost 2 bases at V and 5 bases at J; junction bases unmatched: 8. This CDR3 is CASSLLAGRGRDTQYF. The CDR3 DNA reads TGTGCCAGCAGCTTACTAGCGGGACGTGGGCGAGATACGCAGTATTTT.

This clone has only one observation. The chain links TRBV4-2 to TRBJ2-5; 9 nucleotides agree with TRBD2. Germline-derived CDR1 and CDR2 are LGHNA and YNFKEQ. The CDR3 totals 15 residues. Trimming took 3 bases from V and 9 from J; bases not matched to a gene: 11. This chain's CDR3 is CASSQEIGLARSQYF. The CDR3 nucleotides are TGTGCCAGCAGCCAGGAAATCGGACTAGCGAGATCCCAGTACTTC.

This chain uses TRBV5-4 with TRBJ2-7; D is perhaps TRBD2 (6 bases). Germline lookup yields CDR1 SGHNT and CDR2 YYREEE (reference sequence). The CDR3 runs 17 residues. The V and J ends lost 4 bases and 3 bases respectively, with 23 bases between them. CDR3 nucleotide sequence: TGTGCCAGCAGCCTTATGACAAGGGGACTTGGGGTCTACGAGCAGTACTTC. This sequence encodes CASSLMTRGLGVYEQYF.

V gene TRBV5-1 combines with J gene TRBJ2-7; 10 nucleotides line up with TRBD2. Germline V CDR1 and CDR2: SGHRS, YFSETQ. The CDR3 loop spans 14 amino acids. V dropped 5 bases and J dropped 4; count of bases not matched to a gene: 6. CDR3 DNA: TGCGCCAGCAGTGAGAGCGGGAGGGTATACGAGCAGTACTTC. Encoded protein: CASSESGRVYEQYF.

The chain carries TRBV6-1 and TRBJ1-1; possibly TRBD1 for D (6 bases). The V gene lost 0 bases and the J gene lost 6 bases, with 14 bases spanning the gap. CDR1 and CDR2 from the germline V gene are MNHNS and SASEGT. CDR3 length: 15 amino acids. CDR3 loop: CASSEALYRDAEAFF. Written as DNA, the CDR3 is TGTGCCAGCAGTGAAGCATTGTACAGGGACGCTGAAGCTTTCTTT.

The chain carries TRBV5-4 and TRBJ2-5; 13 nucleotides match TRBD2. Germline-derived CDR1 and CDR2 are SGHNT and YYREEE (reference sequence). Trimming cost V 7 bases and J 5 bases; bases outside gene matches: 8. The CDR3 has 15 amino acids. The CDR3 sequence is CASELAGGPVETQYF. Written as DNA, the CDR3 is TGTGCCAGCGAACTAGCGGGGGGGCCGGTGGAGACCCAGTACTTC.

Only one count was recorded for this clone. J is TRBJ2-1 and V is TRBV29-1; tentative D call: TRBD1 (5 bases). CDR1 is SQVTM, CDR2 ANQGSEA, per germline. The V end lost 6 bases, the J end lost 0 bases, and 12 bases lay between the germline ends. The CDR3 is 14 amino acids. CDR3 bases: TGCAGCGTCCTCGGACACTTCTCCTACAATGAGCAGTTCTTC. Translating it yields CSVLGHFSYNEQFF.

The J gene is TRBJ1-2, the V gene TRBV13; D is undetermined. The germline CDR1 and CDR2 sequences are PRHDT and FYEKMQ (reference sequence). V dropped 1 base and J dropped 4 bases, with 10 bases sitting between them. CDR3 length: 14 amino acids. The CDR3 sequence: CASSLEIGFYGYTF. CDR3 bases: TGTGCCAGCAGCTTAGAGATCGGGTTCTATGGCTACACCTTC.

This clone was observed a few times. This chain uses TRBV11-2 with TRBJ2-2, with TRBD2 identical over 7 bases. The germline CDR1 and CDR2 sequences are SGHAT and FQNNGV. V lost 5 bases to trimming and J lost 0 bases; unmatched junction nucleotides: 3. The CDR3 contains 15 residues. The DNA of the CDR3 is TGTGCCAGCAGCCAACTAGCGTCGAACACCGGGGAGCTGTTTTTT. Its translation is CASSQLASNTGELFF.

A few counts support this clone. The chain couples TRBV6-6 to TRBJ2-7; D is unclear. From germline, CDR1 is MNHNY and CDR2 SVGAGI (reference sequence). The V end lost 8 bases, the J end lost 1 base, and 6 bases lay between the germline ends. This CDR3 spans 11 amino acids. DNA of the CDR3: TGTGCCAGCGGGCCGTCCTACGAGCAGTACTTC. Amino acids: CASGPSYEQYF.

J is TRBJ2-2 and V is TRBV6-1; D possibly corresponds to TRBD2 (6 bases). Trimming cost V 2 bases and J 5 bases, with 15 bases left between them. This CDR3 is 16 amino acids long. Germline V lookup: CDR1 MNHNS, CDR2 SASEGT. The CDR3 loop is CASSEFFAGTTGELFF. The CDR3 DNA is TGTGCCAGCAGTGAATTCTTTGCAGGGACTACCGGGGAGCTGTTTTTT.